Shown below are 21 T cell receptor beta chains from a single sample sequenced in a study of blood T cell repertoires in COVID-19. Sequencing was performed with immunoSEQ multiplex PCR; in TCRdb, only in-frame clones are kept and a portion is missing. The table lists 150,000 to 200,000 clones, around 85% of them singletons. Material: peripheral blood. Receptor source: a human donor with active or convalescent COVID-19. The donor label of this sample is uncertain.

This clone was counted a single time. The chain carries TRBV4-1 and TRBJ2-5; 7 bases align to TRBD1. This CDR3 has 13 residues. With V trimmed by 6 bases and J by 4 bases, 5 bases remained unmatched. The V gene's germline CDR1 is MGHRA and CDR2 YSYEKL. CDR3 nucleotides: TGCGCCAGCAGTTACAGGGGCAGAGAGACCCAGTACTTC. It specifies CASSYRGRETQYF.

The chain couples TRBV27 to TRBJ2-7; 8 nucleotides agree with TRBD1. The CDR3 extends over 14 amino acids. V shed 5 bases, J shed 0 bases, and the junction held 3 bases outside the gene matches. Germline CDR1 and CDR2: MNHEY and SMNVEV (reference sequence). As DNA, the CDR3 is TGTGCCAGCAGTCGGACAGGGATCTCCTACGAGCAGTACTTC. This translates into CASSRTGISYEQYF.

V and J are TRBV6-5 and TRBJ1-2; TRBD1 is a possible D gene (5 bases). CDR1 is MNHEY and CDR2 is SVGAGI in the germline V gene. CDR3 length equals 14 residues. Trimming stripped 2 bases from V and 5 bases from J, with 12 bases between. In DNA form, the CDR3 reads TGTGCCAGCAGTTACGTGCAGGGTGGTTATGGCTACACCTTC. Translation gives CASSYVQGGYGYTF.

V usage is TRBV7-9 and J usage is TRBJ2-1; TRBD2 agrees at 13 bases. The CDR3 extends over 16 amino acids. The ends lost 2 bases at V and 4 bases at J; junction bases unmatched: 2. From germline, CDR1 is SEHNR and CDR2 FQNEAQ (reference sequence). The CDR3 nucleotides read TGTGCCAGCAGCTTAACTAGCGGGGGGGCGTACAATGAGCAGTTCTTC. It codes for CASSLTSGGAYNEQFF.

The rearrangement uses TRBV10-3 and TRBJ1-3; maybe TRBD1 (5 bases). V was cut by 4 bases and J by 8 bases, with 12 bases left in between. CDR3 length equals 13 residues. Germline V lookup: CDR1 ENHRY, CDR2 SYGVKD. The CDR3 DNA reads as TGTGCCATCAGTGGCGGGGGAGCGGACACCATATATTTT. Translated: CAISGGGADTIYF.

The chain links TRBV24-1 to TRBJ2-5, with D maybe TRBD2 (7 bases). Trimming stripped 2 bases from V and 4 bases from J, with 10 bases between. The CDR3 loop spans 14 amino acids. The germline V gene has CDR1 KGHDR and CDR2 SFDVKD. This CDR3 is CATSDSGGAETQYF. The CDR3 DNA sequence: TGTGCCACCAGTGATTCGGGGGGCGCAGAGACCCAGTACTTC.

This rearrangement joins TRBV7-2 to TRBJ2-2, with D possibly TRBD2 on 5 matching bases. Deletions cut 6 bases from V and 2 bases from J, with 13 bases between. Germline CDR1 and CDR2: SGHTA and FQGNSA. The CDR3 totals 15 residues. The CDR3, as DNA: TGTGCCAGCAGGAGGATACTAGGAAACACCGGGGAGCTGTTTTTT. It is translated as CASRRILGNTGELFF.

The chain recombines TRBV6-4 with TRBJ2-1; TRBD1 agrees at 8 bases. Per germline, CDR1 MRHNA and CDR2 SNTAGT. The CDR3 loop spans 15 amino acids. V shed 9 bases and J 9 bases; nucleotides not matched to a gene: 16. CDR3: CARTGGGRETGEQFF. For the CDR3, the DNA is TGTGCCAGAACAGGGGGTGGACGGGAGACCGGTGAGCAGTTCTTC.

The chain joins TRBV4-2 to TRBJ2-7; D is possibly TRBD1 (5 bases). V lost 0 bases to trimming and J lost 3 bases, with 12 bases between them. The CDR3 loop spans 15 amino acids. The V gene's germline CDR1 is LGHNA and CDR2 YNFKEQ. The CDR3 DNA follows: TGTGCCAGCAGCCAAGATAGACAGACAAACTACGAGCAGTACTTC. Translation gives CASSQDRQTNYEQYF.

V is TRBV30 and J is TRBJ2-1, with 8 bases lining up with TRBD2. V lost 7 bases, J lost 6 bases, and 8 bases stayed unmatched. This CDR3 is 13 amino acids long. Per the germline V gene, CDR1 is GTSNPN and CDR2 is SVGIG (reference sequence). CDR3 region: CAYRVSGTNEQFF. Written as DNA, the CDR3 is TGTGCCTATAGGGTTAGCGGGACCAATGAGCAGTTCTTC.

The rearrangement joins TRBV5-1 to TRBJ2-2; 8 bases are a match to TRBD1. V was clipped by 4 bases and J by 6 bases; unmatched bases: 11. Germline V CDR1 and CDR2: SGHRS, YFSETQ. The CDR3 runs to 16 residues. The CDR3 here is CASSPEGQGAPGELFF. For the CDR3, the DNA is TGCGCCAGCAGCCCGGAGGGTCAGGGGGCTCCCGGGGAGCTGTTTTTT.

The genes are TRBV27 and TRBJ2-3, with 12 bases matching TRBD2. There are 16 residues in the CDR3. CDR1 MNHEY and CDR2 SMNVEV come from the germline V gene (reference sequence). J gave up 9 bases and V 5 bases, and 12 bases lay outside the gene matches. The DNA of the CDR3 is TGTGCCAGCAGTAGATCTAGCGGGAGGGCTACTTTGACGCAGTATTTT. Residues: CASSRSSGRATLTQYF.

CDR3 sequence: CAWSVNGSGRKGTQYF. The CDR3 DNA reads TGTGCCTGGAGTGTAAATGGTAGCGGGAGAAAAGGGACGCAGTATTTT. The J gene is TRBJ2-3, the V gene TRBV30; 9 bases map to TRBD2. The CDR3 length is 16 residues. In germline, CDR1 is GTSNPN, CDR2 SVGIG (reference sequence). Losses at the gene ends were 0 bases for V and 9 bases for J; bases not matched to a gene: 13.

As concerns this clone: A much larger clone sits a single nucleotide away, making a read error possible. For the CDR3, the DNA is TGTGCCAGCAGTTCCGGGACTAGCGGGGGAGAGACCCAGTACTTC. This sequence encodes CASSSGTSGGETQYF. J is TRBJ2-5 and V is TRBV9; 14 nucleotides match TRBD2. V dropped 5 bases and J dropped 4; count of bases not matched to a gene: 4. This CDR3 region has 15 residues. Germline lookup yields CDR1 SGDLS and CDR2 YYNGEE.

This chain links TRBV28 with TRBJ2-7; a weak D match, TRBD2 (7 bases). Deletions cut 7 bases from V and 0 bases from J, with 16 bases between. Germline CDR1 MDHEN, CDR2 SYDVKM. CDR3 length equals 15 residues. As DNA, the CDR3 is TGTGCCAGCACCCTAGGGGGGGCCAGCTCCTACGAGCAGTACTTC. Its translation is CASTLGGASSYEQYF.

The CDR3 DNA sequence: TGCGCCAGCAGCTTTGGGACAGGGGGTGTGAATGAGCAGTTCTTC. It is translated as CASSFGTGGVNEQFF. The chain couples TRBV5-1 to TRBJ2-1, with 11 bases matching TRBD1. Germline trimming cut 2 bases from V and 7 bases from J; bases unmatched to any gene: 5. This CDR3 has 15 amino acids. CDR1 SGHRS and CDR2 YFSETQ come from the germline V gene. Filled out from reference TRBV5-1 and TRBJ2-1, the complete variable domain reads KAGVTQTPRYLIKTRGQQVTLSCSPISGHRSVSWYQQTPGQGLQFLFEYFSETQRNKGNFPGRFSGRQFSNSRSEMNVSTLELGDSALYLCASSFGTGGVNEQFFGPGTRLTVL.

The genes are TRBV29-1 and TRBJ2-7; TRBD1 matches 9 bases. V dropped 6 bases and J dropped 9; count of bases not matched to a gene: 15. From germline, CDR1 is SQVTM and CDR2 ANQGSEA. CDR3 length equals 14 residues. The CDR3 spells CSVETGGGILRQYF. The CDR3 region has the DNA TGCAGCGTAGAAACAGGGGGCGGGATACTACGGCAGTACTTC.

The V and J genes are TRBV25-1 and TRBJ1-1; 8 bases align to TRBD1. The CDR3 has 18 amino acids. V lost 8 bases and J lost 4; bases outside the gene matches: 21. CDR1 is MGHDK, CDR2 SYGVNS, per germline. The CDR3 coding sequence is TGTGCCAGCCCGGGGGCAGGGGGCGCAGGGGAAAGGTGCACTGAAGCTTTCTTT. Amino acid sequence: CASPGAGGAGERCTEAFF.

The gene calls are TRBV9 and TRBJ2-3, with D possibly being TRBD1 (5 bases). The CDR3 is made up of 16 amino acids. V shed 2 bases and J shed 0 bases, with 13 bases lying between them. Per germline, CDR1 SGDLS and CDR2 YYNGEE. CDR3 region: CASSVQGVISTDTQYF. For the CDR3, the DNA is TGTGCCAGCAGCGTCCAGGGCGTTATTAGCACAGATACGCAGTATTTT.

This clone was seen more than once but under ten times. This chain uses TRBV27 with TRBJ2-1, with 15 bases lining up with TRBD2. Losses at the gene ends were 5 bases for V and 9 bases for J; bases not matched to a gene: 5. The CDR3 is made up of 15 amino acids. Germline V gives CDR1 MNHEY, CDR2 SMNVEV (reference sequence). The chain's CDR3 is CASSPGTSGGSEQFF. DNA of the CDR3: TGTGCCAGCAGTCCAGGGACTAGCGGGGGGAGTGAGCAGTTCTTC.

The rearrangement links TRBV10-2 to TRBJ2-7; D call uncertain. This CDR3 contains 11 residues. CDR1 is WSHSY, CDR2 SAAADI, per germline. Trimming shortened V by 0 bases and J by 6 bases, and 3 bases separated the two germline ends. Written as DNA, the CDR3 is TGCGCCAGCAGTGAGTCCCTCGAGCAGTACTTC. This encodes CASSESLEQYF.